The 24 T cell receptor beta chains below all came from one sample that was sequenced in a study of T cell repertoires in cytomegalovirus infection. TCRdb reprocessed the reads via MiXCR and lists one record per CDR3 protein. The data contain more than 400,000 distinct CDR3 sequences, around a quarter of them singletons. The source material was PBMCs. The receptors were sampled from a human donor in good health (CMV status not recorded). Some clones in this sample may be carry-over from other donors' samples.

CDR3 nucleotide sequence: TGTGCCCGGACGATCATGACTGGCTATGGCTACACCTTC. Its translation is CARTIMTGYGYTF. The chain recombines TRBV30 with TRBJ1-2; D uncertain. The CDR3 is made up of 13 amino acids. V was pared by 8 bases and J by 4 bases, with 17 bases between. Per the germline V gene, CDR1 is GTSNPN and CDR2 is SVGIG (reference sequence).

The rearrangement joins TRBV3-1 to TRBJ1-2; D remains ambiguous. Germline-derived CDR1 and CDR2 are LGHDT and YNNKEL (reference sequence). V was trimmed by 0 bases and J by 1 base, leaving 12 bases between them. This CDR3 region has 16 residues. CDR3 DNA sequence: TGTGCCAGCAGCCAAGATCTTTTCCAATATAACTATGGCTACACCTTC. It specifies CASSQDLFQYNYGYTF.

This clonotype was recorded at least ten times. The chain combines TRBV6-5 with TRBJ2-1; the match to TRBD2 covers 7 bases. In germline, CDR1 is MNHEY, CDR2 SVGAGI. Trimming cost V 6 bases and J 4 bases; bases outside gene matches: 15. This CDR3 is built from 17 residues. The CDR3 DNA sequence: TGTGCCAGCAGCTCCCTGGGTTGGCGGGAGTCGTACAATGAGCAGTTCTTC. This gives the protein CASSSLGWRESYNEQFF.

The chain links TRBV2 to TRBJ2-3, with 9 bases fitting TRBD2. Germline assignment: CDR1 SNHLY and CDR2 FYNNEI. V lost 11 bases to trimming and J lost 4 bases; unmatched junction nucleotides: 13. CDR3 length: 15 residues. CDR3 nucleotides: TGTGCCGGCGGGGGGGGCGGACGGCTCCCAGATACGCAGTATTTT. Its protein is CAGGGGGRLPDTQYF.

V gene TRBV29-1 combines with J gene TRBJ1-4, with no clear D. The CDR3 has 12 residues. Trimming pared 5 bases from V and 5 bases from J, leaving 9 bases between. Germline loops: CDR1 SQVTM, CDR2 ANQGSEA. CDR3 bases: TGCAGCGTTCAGGCGGGGAATGAAAAACTGTTTTTT. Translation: CSVQAGNEKLFF. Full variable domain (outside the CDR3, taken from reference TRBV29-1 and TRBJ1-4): SAVISQKPSRDICQRGTSLTIQCQVDSQVTMMFWYRQQPGQSLTLIATANQGSEATYESGFVIDKFPISRPNLTFSTLTVSNMSPEDSSIYLCSVQAGNEKLFFGSGTQLSVL.

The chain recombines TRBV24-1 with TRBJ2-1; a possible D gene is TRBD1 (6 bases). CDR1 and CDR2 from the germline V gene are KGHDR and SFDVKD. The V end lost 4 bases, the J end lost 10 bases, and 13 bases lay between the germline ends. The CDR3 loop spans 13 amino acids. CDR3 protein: CATSEGAINEQFF. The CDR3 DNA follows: TGTGCCACCAGTGAGGGGGCTATTAACGAGCAGTTCTTC.

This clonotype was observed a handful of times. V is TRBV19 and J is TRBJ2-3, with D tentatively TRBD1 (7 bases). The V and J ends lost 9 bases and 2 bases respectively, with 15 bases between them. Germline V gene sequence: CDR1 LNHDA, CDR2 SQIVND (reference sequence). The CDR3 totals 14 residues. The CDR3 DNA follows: TGTGCCAGCAATCCAGGGGGGCTCACAGATACGCAGTATTTT. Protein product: CASNPGGLTDTQYF.

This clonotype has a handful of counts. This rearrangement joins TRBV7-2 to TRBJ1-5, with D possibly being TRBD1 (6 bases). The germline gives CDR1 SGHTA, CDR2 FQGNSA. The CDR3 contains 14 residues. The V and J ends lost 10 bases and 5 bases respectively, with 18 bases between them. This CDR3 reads CATETGVSYQPQHF. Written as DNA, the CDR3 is TGTGCCACGGAGACAGGAGTTAGTTATCAGCCCCAGCATTTT.

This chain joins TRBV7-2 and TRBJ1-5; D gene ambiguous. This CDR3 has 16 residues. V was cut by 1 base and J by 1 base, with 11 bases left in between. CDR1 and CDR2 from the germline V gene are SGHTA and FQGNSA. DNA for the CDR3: TGTGCCAGCAGCTTAGGTTTTGTTGGGAGCAATCAGCCCCAGCATTTT. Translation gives CASSLGFVGSNQPQHF.

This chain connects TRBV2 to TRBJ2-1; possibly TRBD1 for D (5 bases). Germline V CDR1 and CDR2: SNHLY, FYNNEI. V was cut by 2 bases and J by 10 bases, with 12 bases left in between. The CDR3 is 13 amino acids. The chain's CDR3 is CASSETYQGEQFF. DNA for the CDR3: TGTGCCAGCAGTGAAACCTACCAGGGAGAGCAGTTCTTC.

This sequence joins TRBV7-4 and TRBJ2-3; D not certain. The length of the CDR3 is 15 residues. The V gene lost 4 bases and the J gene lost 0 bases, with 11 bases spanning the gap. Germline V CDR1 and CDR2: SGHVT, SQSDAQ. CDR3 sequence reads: CASSSVLSSTDTQYF. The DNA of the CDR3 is TGTGCCAGCAGCTCGGTTTTGTCTAGCACAGATACGCAGTATTTT.

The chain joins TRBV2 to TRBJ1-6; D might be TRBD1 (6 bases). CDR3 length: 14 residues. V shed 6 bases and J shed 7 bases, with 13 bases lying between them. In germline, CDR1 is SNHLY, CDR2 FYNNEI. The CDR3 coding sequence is TGTGCCAGCAGCCGGACAGAAACCAATTCACCCCTCCACTTT. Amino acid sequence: CASSRTETNSPLHF. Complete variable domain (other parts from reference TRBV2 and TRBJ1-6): EPEVTQTPSHQVTQMGQEVILRCVPISNHLYFYWYRQILGQKVEFLVSFYNNEISEKSEIFDDQFSVERPDGSNFTLKIRSTKLEDSAMYFCASSRTETNSPLHFGNGTRLTVT.

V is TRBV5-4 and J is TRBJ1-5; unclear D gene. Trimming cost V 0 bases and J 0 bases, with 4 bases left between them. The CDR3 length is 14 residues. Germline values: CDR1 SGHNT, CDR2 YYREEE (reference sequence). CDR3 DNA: TGTGCCAGCAGCTTGGCGAATAGCAATCAGCCCCAGCATTTT. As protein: CASSLANSNQPQHF.

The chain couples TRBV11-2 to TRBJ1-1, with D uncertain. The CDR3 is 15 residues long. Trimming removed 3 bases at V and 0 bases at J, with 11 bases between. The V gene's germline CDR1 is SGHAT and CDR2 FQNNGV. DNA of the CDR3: TGTGCCAGCAGCTTGAGTTGGACCCTGAACACTGAAGCTTTCTTT. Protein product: CASSLSWTLNTEAFF. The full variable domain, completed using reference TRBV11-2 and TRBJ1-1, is EAGVAQSPRYKIIEKRQSVAFWCNPISGHATLYWYQQILGQGPKLLIQFQNNGVVDDSQLPKDRFSAERLKGVDSTLKIQPAKLEDSAVYLCASSLSWTLNTEAFFGQGTRLTVV.

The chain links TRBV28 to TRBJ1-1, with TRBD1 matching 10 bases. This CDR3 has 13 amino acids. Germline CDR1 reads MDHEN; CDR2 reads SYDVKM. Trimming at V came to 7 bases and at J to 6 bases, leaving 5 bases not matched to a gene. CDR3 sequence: CASTSGQGSEAFF. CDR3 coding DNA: TGTGCCAGCACCTCGGGACAGGGGTCTGAAGCTTTCTTT.

As DNA, the CDR3 is TGTGCCAGCAGCCCCGTTGGGGCAGATACGCAGTATTTT. Its protein product is CASSPVGADTQYF. This rearrangement joins TRBV7-3 to TRBJ2-3; D is unclear. Per germline, CDR1 SGHTA and CDR2 FQGTGA. This CDR3 has 13 residues. V was shortened by 5 bases and J by 4 bases, with 10 bases between the two germline ends.

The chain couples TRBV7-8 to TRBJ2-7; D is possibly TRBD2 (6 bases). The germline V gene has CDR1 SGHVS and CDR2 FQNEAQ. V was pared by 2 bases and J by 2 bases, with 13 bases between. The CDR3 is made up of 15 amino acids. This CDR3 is CASSLNPGAAYEQYV. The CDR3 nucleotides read TGTGCCAGCAGCTTAAATCCGGGAGCTGCCTACGAGCAGTACGTC.

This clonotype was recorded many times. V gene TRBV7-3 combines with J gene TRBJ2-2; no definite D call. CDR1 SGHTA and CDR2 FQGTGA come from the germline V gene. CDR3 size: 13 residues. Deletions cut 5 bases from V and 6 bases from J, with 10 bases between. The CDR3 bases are TGTGCCAGCAGCCCCCAGCCCCCCGGGGAGCTGTTTTTT. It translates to CASSPQPPGELFF.

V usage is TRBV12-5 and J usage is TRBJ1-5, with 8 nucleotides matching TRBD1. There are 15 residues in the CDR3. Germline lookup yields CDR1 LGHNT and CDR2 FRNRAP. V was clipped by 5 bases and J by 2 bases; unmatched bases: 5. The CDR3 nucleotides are TGTGCTAGTGGTCCCGGACAGGGTGGCAATCAGCCCCAGCATTTT. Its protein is CASGPGQGGNQPQHF. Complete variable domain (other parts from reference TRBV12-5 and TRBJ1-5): DARVTQTPRHKVTEMGQEVTMRCQPILGHNTVFWYRQTMMQGLELLAYFRNRAPLDDSGMPKDRFSAEMPDATLATLKIQPSEPRDSAVYFCASGPGQGGNQPQHFGDGTRLSIL.

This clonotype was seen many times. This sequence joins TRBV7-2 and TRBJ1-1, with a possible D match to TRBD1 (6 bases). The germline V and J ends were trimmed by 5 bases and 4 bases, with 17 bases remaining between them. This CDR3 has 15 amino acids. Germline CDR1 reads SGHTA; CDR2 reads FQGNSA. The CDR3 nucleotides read TGTGCCAGCAGCCCGCATGGGGGCTCGGGCACTGAAGCTTTCTTT. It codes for CASSPHGGSGTEAFF. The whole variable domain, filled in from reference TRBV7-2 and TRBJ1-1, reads GAGVSQSPSNKVTEKGKDVELRCDPISGHTALYWYRQSLGQGLEFLIYFQGNSAPDKSGLPSDRFSAERTGGSVSTLTIQRTQQEDSAVYLCASSPHGGSGTEAFFGQGTRLTVV.

The CDR3 sequence is CASSLFRRGANVSQPQHF. The CDR3 nucleotides read TGTGCCAGCAGCTTATTCCGACGGGGGGCTAACGTGAGTCAGCCCCAGCATTTT. This rearrangement joins TRBV11-2 to TRBJ1-5, with a weak D call TRBD1 (6 bases). Germline CDR1 reads SGHAT; CDR2 reads FQNNGV. The CDR3 runs 18 residues. V shed 2 bases and J shed 6 bases, with 23 bases lying between them. The full variable domain, rest sourced from reference TRBV11-2 and TRBJ1-5, is EAGVAQSPRYKIIEKRQSVAFWCNPISGHATLYWYQQILGQGPKLLIQFQNNGVVDDSQLPKDRFSAERLKGVDSTLKIQPAKLEDSAVYLCASSLFRRGANVSQPQHFGDGTRLSIL.

Here the CDR3 reads CASSSYRNTEAFF. The DNA for the CDR3 is TGTGCCAGCAGCTCCTACAGAAACACTGAAGCTTTCTTT. The chain joins TRBV7-3 to TRBJ1-1; unclear D gene. The CDR3 runs to 13 residues. With 4 bases removed from V and 2 bases from J, the gap between germline ends came to 8 bases. Germline V CDR1 and CDR2: SGHTA, FQGTGA.

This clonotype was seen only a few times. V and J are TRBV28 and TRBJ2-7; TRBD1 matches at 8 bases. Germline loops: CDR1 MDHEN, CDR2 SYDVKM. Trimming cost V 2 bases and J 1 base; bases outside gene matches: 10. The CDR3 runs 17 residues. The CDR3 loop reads CASSLEAGGSRSYEQYF. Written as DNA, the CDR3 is TGTGCCAGCAGTTTAGAAGCAGGGGGCTCCCGTTCCTACGAGCAGTACTTC.

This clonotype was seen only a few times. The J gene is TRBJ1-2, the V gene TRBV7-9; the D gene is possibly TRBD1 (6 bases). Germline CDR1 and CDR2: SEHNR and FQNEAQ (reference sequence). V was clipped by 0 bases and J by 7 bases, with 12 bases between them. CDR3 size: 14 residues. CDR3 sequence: CASSLASRGAGYTF. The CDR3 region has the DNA TGTGCCAGCAGCTTAGCGTCCAGGGGCGCTGGCTACACCTTC.